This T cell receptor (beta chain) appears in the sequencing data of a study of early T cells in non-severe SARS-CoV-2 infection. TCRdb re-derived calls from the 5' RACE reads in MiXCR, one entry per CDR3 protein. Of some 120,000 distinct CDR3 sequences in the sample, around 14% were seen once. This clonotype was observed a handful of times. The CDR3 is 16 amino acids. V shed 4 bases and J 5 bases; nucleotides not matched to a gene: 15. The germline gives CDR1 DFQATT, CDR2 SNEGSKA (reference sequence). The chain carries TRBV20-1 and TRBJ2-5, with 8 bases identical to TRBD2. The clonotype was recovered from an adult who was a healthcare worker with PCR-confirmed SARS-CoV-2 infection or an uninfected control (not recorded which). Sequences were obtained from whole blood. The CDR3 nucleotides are TGCAGTGCTACCTCCCTGCCAGCGGGGGATCGGGAGACCCAGTACTTC. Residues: CSATSLPAGDRETQYF.